This entry features one T cell receptor (beta chain) sequence. The data were obtained in a study of T cell changes during pregnancy in multiple sclerosis. J was trimmed by 6 bases and V by 2 bases; bases with no gene match: 6. The CDR3 runs to 16 residues. Germline values: CDR1 SGHRS, CDR2 YFSETQ. Repertoires were generated with immunoSEQ multiplex PCR, while TCRdb's copy carries only in-frame clones and drops some. The sample lists under 90,000 clones, roughly 92% seen once, with roughly 3.6% in the top ten. This chain connects TRBV5-1 to TRBJ2-3, with 13 bases that match TRBD2. The sequencing used peripheral blood, collected after pregnancy. The source of this sequence is a female donor in good health, enrolled as a control in a pregnancy study. The CDR3 nucleotides are TGCGCCAGCAGCTTAGGGACTAGCGGGAAATTGGATACGCAGTATTTT. This sequence encodes CASSLGTSGKLDTQYF. The full variable domain, its missing parts supplied by reference TRBV5-1 and TRBJ2-3, is KAGVTQTPRYLIKTRGQQVTLSCSPISGHRSVSWYQQTPGQGLQFLFEYFSETQRNKGNFPGRFSGRQFSNSRSEMNVSTLELGDSALYLCASSLGTSGKLDTQYFGPGTRLTVL.